One sample yielded the 11 T cell receptor beta chains listed below, sequenced in a study of T cells after yellow fever vaccination. TCRdb reanalysed the 5' RACE reads using MiXCR and keeps one entry per CDR3 protein. This repertoire shows 320,000 or so distinct CDR3 sequences, roughly 8.6% found once; its top ten account for approximately 15%. Sequencing was performed on PBMCs, taken more than 40 days after the first yellow fever vaccination. These receptors all stem from a man aged 18 to 30 who received the YFV17D yellow fever vaccine.

This clonotype was detected only a few times. The chain couples TRBV5-3 to TRBJ2-1; D is ambiguous. TRBV5-3 is identified as an open reading frame with a role that is uncertain. Trimming pared 1 base from V and 3 bases from J, leaving 8 bases between. CDR3 length equals 14 residues. CDR3 loop: CARSLHGHYNEQFF. The DNA for the CDR3 is TGTGCCAGAAGCTTGCATGGGCACTACAATGAGCAGTTCTTC.

This clonotype was found many times. The rearrangement uses TRBV5-1 and TRBJ2-2, with TRBD1 matching over 10 bases. This CDR3 has 16 residues. Unmatched junction bases numbered 6, after V lost 2 bases and J lost 5 bases. Germline assignment: CDR1 SGHRS and CDR2 YFSETQ. The CDR3 spells CASSFGGQGSTGELFF. For the CDR3, the DNA is TGCGCCAGCAGCTTTGGGGGACAGGGGAGTACCGGGGAGCTGTTTTTT.

In its sample, this clonotype was seen a few times. The rearrangement uses TRBV25-1 and TRBJ2-3; D is perhaps TRBD2 (5 bases). Germline V gives CDR1 MGHDK, CDR2 SYGVNS. With 3 bases removed from V and 10 bases from J, the gap between germline ends came to 8 bases. The CDR3 runs to 11 residues. CDR3 region: CASSDRGPQYF. CDR3 sequence (DNA): TGTGCCAGCAGTGACCGCGGGCCGCAGTATTTT.

This clonotype showed up just a few times. This chain connects TRBV7-8 to TRBJ2-2; D might be TRBD2 (5 bases). Trimming cost V 5 bases and J 5 bases, with 15 bases left between them. Germline V CDR1 and CDR2: SGHVS, FQNEAQ. The CDR3 is 15 residues long. This CDR3 is CASSPRELGTGELFF. The CDR3, as DNA: TGTGCCAGCAGCCCGAGGGAGTTGGGTACCGGGGAGCTGTTTTTT. The entire variable domain, with the rest obtained from reference TRBV7-8 and TRBJ2-2, is as follows: GAGVSQSPRYKVAKRGQDVALRCDPISGHVSLFWYQQALGQGPEFLTYFQNEAQLDKSGLPSDRFFAERPEGSVSTLKIQRTQQEDSAVYLCASSPRELGTGELFFGEGSRLTVL.

The V and J genes are TRBV27 and TRBJ1-1; TRBD1 matches 9 bases. The CDR3 is made up of 15 amino acids. J lost 4 bases, V lost 7 bases, and 10 bases had no gene match. Germline assignment: CDR1 MNHEY and CDR2 SMNVEV (reference sequence). This chain's CDR3 is CASKGTGNLVTEAFF. The CDR3 DNA is TGTGCCAGCAAGGGGACAGGGAATCTCGTCACTGAAGCTTTCTTT.

This chain joins TRBV20-1 and TRBJ2-3; 12 bases are a match to TRBD2. Trimming removed 5 bases from V and 3 bases from J; junction bases left unmatched: 12. The CDR3 consists of 17 residues. Germline assignment: CDR1 DFQATT and CDR2 SNEGSKA (reference sequence). CDR3 sequence (DNA): TGCAGTGCTGAATTACTAGCGGGGGGCCTCAGAACAGATACGCAGTATTTT. Protein sequence: CSAELLAGGLRTDTQYF.

The V gene is TRBV12-3 or TRBV12-4, the J gene TRBJ2-5, with D perhaps assigned TRBD1 or TRBD2 (5 bases each). Between the trimmed V and J ends, which lost 8 bases and 5 bases, there was a span of 12 bases. The CDR3 is 12 amino acids. CDR3 amino acids: CASVGRGETQYF. As DNA, the CDR3 is TGTGCCAGCGTGGGGCGAGGGGAGACCCAGTACTTC.

The chain has TRBV7-9 and TRBJ1-2; D ambiguous. With 3 bases removed from V and 4 bases from J, the gap between germline ends came to 9 bases. CDR1 is SEHNR and CDR2 is FQNEAQ in the germline V gene (reference sequence). The CDR3 spans 13 residues. CDR3 DNA sequence: TGTGCCAGCAGCTTCGGAGAGAGCTATGGCTACACCTTC. The encoded protein is CASSFGESYGYTF.

The gene calls are TRBV5-4 and TRBJ2-7; 8 nucleotides align to TRBD1. Losses at the gene ends were 1 base for V and 4 bases for J; bases not matched to a gene: 19. The CDR3 spans 19 residues. Per the germline V gene, CDR1 is SGHNT and CDR2 is YYREEE (reference sequence). CDR3 protein: CASSLLGQGGRGWWYEQYV. The CDR3 DNA sequence: TGTGCCAGCAGCTTGTTAGGACAGGGTGGTCGGGGCTGGTGGTACGAGCAGTACGTC.

This clonotype was found a few times. This rearrangement joins TRBV7-6 to TRBJ1-3; 7 positions match TRBD1. Germline CDR1 SGHVS, CDR2 FNYEAQ. The CDR3 covers 16 residues. V lost 8 bases and J lost 3; bases outside the gene matches: 13. The CDR3 nucleotides are TGTGCCAGCCGTCCCCTAGACAGGGTGGATGGAAACACCATATATTTT. It translates to CASRPLDRVDGNTIYF.

The genes are TRBV12-3 or TRBV12-4 and TRBJ2-3; 8 bases match TRBD2. With V trimmed by 10 bases and J by 1 base, 7 bases remained unmatched. This CDR3 has 14 residues. CDR3 nucleotides: TGTGCCACACGGGGGGGGCTAGGCACAGATACGCAGTATTTT. It specifies CATRGGLGTDTQYF.